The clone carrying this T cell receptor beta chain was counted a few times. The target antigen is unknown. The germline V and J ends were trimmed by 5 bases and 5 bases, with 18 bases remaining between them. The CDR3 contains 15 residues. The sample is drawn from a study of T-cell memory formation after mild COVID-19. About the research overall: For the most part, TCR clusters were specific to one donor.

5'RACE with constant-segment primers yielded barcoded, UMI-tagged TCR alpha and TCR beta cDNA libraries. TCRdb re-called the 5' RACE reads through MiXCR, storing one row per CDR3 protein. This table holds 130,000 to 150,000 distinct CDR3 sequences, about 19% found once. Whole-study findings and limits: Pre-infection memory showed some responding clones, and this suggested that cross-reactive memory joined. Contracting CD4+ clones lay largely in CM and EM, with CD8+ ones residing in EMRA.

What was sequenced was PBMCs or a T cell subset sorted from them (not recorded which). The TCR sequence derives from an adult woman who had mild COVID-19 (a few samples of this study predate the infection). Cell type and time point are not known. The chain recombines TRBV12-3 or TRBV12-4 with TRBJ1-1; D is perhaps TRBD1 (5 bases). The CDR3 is CASSRGTAPRTEAFF. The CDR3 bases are TGTGCCAGCAGTCGTGGGACGGCCCCGAGGACTGAAGCTTTCTTT.